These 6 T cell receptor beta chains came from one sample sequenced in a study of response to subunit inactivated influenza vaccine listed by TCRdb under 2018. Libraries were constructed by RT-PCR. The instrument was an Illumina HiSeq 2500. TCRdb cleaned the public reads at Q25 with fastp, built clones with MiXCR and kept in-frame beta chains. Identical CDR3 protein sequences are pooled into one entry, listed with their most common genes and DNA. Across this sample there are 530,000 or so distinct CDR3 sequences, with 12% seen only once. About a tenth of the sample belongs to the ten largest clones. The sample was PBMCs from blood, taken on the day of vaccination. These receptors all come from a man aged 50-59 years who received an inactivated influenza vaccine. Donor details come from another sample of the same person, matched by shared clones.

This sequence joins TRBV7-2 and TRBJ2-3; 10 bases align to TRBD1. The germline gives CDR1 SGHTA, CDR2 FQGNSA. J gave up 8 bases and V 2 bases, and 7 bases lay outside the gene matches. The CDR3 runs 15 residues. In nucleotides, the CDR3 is TGTGCCAGCAGCTTACAGGGGACAGGGGAAGGTACGCAGTATTTT. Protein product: CASSLQGTGEGTQYF.

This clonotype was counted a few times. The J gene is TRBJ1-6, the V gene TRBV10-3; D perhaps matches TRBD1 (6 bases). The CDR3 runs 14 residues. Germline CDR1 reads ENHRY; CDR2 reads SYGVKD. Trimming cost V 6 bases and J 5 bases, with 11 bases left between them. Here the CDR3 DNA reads TGTGCCATCAGGGATGGACAGAATAATTCACCCCTCCACTTT. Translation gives CAIRDGQNNSPLHF.

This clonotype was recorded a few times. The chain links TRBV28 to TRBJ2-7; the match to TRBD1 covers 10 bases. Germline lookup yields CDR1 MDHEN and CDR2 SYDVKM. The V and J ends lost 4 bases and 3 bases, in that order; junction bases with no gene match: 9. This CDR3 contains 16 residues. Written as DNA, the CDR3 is TGTGCCAGCAGTTCTAAATTCGGACAGGGGGACTACGAGCAGTACTTC. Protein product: CASSSKFGQGDYEQYF.

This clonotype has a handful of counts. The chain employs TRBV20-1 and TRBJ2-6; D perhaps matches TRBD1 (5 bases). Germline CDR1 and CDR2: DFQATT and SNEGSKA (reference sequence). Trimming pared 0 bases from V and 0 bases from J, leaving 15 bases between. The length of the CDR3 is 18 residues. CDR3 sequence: CSARDRFTGYSGANVLTF. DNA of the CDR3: TGCAGTGCTAGAGACCGCTTTACAGGCTACTCTGGGGCCAACGTCCTGACTTTC.

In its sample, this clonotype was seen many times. CDR3 residues: CSARDFTDYEQYF. As DNA, the CDR3 is TGCAGTGCTAGAGATTTTACAGATTACGAGCAGTACTTC. This chain joins TRBV20-1 and TRBJ2-7; D is uncertain. The CDR3 runs to 13 residues. V was pared by 0 bases and J by 4 bases, with 10 bases between. The germline CDR1 and CDR2 sequences are DFQATT and SNEGSKA (reference sequence).

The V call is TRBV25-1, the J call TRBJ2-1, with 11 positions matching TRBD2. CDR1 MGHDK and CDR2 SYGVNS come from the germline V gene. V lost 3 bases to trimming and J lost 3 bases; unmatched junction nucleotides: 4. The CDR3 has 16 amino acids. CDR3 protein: CASSDGTSGFYNEQFF. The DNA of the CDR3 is TGTGCCAGCAGTGACGGGACTAGCGGATTCTACAATGAGCAGTTCTTC.